This T cell receptor beta chain emerged from a study of radiation and T cells in renal cell carcinoma. With respect to this clone: Its antigen is unidentified.

Sequenced by immunoSEQ multiplex PCR; TCRdb stores in-frame clones only, minus some. The profile shows around 100,000 clones, around 84% of them singletons. The CDR3 is made up of 17 amino acids. V was shortened by 5 bases and J by 2 bases, with 20 bases between the two germline ends. Per the germline V gene, CDR1 is SEHNR and CDR2 is FQNEAQ (reference sequence). Time point of the sample: blood 4 weeks post-SBRT, at nephrectomy. The treatment here: 15 Gy SBRT to primary tumor, nephrectomy 4 weeks later. Nephrectomy followed 15 Gy stereotactic body radiation by 4 weeks. Study conclusions and caveats: Pretreatment tumor biopsies were lacking, so baseline clonotypes are unknown. Top tumor clonotypes rose in blood 2 weeks post-radiation, then contracted.

This TCR came from a man in his fifties or sixties with renal cell carcinoma. Specimen: blood, collected from a patient whose treatment included radiotherapy and nephrectomy. The genes are TRBV7-9 and TRBJ2-3, with a weak D call TRBD2 (6 bases). Here the CDR3 DNA reads TGTGCCAGCAGCACCAGTTTCACGGCGGGAATCACAGATACGCAGTATTTT. This translates into CASSTSFTAGITDTQYF.